This T cell receptor (beta chain) was captured by sequencing in a study of blood T cell repertoires in COVID-19. Study as a whole: T cells, B-cell-depleted T cells, or PBMCs provided the cDNA or gDNA that served as material.

Sequenced by immunoSEQ multiplex PCR; TCRdb stores in-frame clones only, minus some. The table includes a few hundred thousand clones, about three quarters detected once. CDR1 is SGHRS, CDR2 YFSETQ, per germline. The CDR3 has 16 amino acids. Trimming cost V 3 bases and J 7 bases, with 20 bases left between them. The origin of this receptor is a woman aged 70-85 years with acute or convalescent COVID-19. Sample: peripheral blood. The chain couples TRBV5-1 to TRBJ2-1, with a tentative D call TRBD1 (6 bases). The CDR3 loop is CASSSGLGAGKNEQFF. The CDR3 DNA sequence: TGCGCCAGCAGCTCTGGGTTGGGGGCAGGTAAAAATGAGCAGTTCTTC. Full variable domain (missing parts from reference TRBV5-1 and TRBJ2-1): KAGVTQTPRYLIKTRGQQVTLSCSPISGHRSVSWYQQTPGQGLQFLFEYFSETQRNKGNFPGRFSGRQFSNSRSEMNVSTLELGDSALYLCASSSGLGAGKNEQFFGPGTRLTVL.